Reported below is one T cell receptor (beta chain). This entry is derived from a study of blood T cell repertoires in COVID-19. Study at large: Samples representing acute and convalescent COVID-19 were sourced from the United States, Italy and Spain.

TCRdb keeps only in-frame clones here, not all; method: immunoSEQ multiplex PCR. The sample carries approximately 250,000 clones, more than 80% recorded once. The V end was cut by 5 bases, the J end by 0 bases, with 17 bases between. This CDR3 comprises 16 residues. Germline CDR1 reads SGHTA; CDR2 reads FQGNSA. What was sequenced was PBMCs or T cells enriched from blood (not recorded which). The clonotype comes from a young woman with acute COVID-19. The chain is built from TRBV7-2 and TRBJ2-7; D remains ambiguous. The CDR3: CASSTRGLGLSYEQYF. CDR3 nucleotides: TGTGCCAGCAGCACAAGAGGTCTTGGCCTCTCCTACGAGCAGTACTTC.